A single sample gave rise to the 29 T cell receptor beta chains below, sequenced in a study of technical replicates of blood from a few donors. The table came from immunoSEQ multiplex PCR; TCRdb's copy has only in-frame clones and leaves some out. The table has some 91,000 clones, 95% seen once; the top ten hold approximately 0.22%. The specimen sequenced was T cells isolated from PBMCs. These receptor sequences come from a human donor in good health.

The chain is built from TRBV4-1 and TRBJ2-1, with TRBD2 identical over 11 bases. The CDR3 has 14 amino acids. V trimming: 3 bases; J trimming: 6 bases; junction bases outside the gene matches: 1. Germline V gene data show CDR1 as MGHRA and CDR2 as YSYEKL. The CDR3 DNA sequence: TGCGCCAGCAGCCAGGGACTAGCGGCCAATGAGCAGTTCTTC. Its protein is CASSQGLAANEQFF.

This rearrangement joins TRBV6-6 to TRBJ2-1; 10 bases fit TRBD1. J gave up 3 bases and V 5 bases, and 7 bases lay outside the gene matches. The CDR3 sequence is 16 residues long. Per the germline V gene, CDR1 is MNHNY and CDR2 is SVGAGI (reference sequence). CDR3 coding DNA: TGTGCCAGCAGTAAGGGGACAGGGGTTATCTACAATGAGCAGTTCTTC. This sequence encodes CASSKGTGVIYNEQFF.

The rearrangement uses TRBV28 and TRBJ2-1; D uncertain. The length of the CDR3 is 14 residues. CDR1 and CDR2 from the germline V gene are MDHEN and SYDVKM. Trimming shortened V by 3 bases and J by 9 bases, and 15 bases separated the two germline ends. CDR3 loop: CASSFGHRRGEQFF. The CDR3 coding sequence is TGTGCCAGCAGTTTTGGCCACCGGCGCGGTGAGCAGTTCTTC.

This clone was picked up one time. V and J are TRBV7-9 and TRBJ2-5; 14 bases map to TRBD2. The CDR3 sequence is 15 residues long. J gave up 4 bases and V 4 bases, and 2 bases lay outside the gene matches. Germline values: CDR1 SEHNR, CDR2 FQNEAQ (reference sequence). The CDR3, as DNA: TGTGCCAGCAGCTGGGGGACTAGCGGGGGAGAGACCCAGTACTTC. Its translation is CASSWGTSGGETQYF. Complete variable domain (other parts from reference TRBV7-9 and TRBJ2-5): DTGVSQNPRHKITKRGQNVTFRCDPISEHNRLYWYRQTLGQGPEFLTYFQNEAQLEKSRLLSDRFSAERPKGSFSTLEIQRTEQGDSAMYLCASSWGTSGGETQYFGPGTRLLVL.

This chain connects TRBV25-1 to TRBJ2-2; 8 nucleotides align to TRBD1. V gave up 4 bases and J gave up 7 bases; unmatched junction bases: 8. Germline lookup yields CDR1 MGHDK and CDR2 SYGVNS. CDR3 length equals 15 residues. The CDR3 DNA reads TGTGCCAGCAGTGCGTTGACAGGGGCTCTCGGGGAGCTGTTTTTT. It yields the protein CASSALTGALGELFF.

The J gene is TRBJ1-5, the V gene TRBV19; perhaps TRBD1 as D (6 bases). Per germline, CDR1 LNHDA and CDR2 SQIVND (reference sequence). Trimming removed 0 bases at V and 1 base at J, with 16 bases between. The length of the CDR3 is 18 residues. The CDR3 nucleotides are TGTGCCAGTAGTATAGATGAACAGGGTACCTCGAGCAATCAGCCCCAGCATTTT. Translated, it gives CASSIDEQGTSSNQPQHF.

The rearrangement joins TRBV5-1 to TRBJ2-5, with 9 bases fitting TRBD2. CDR1 SGHRS and CDR2 YFSETQ come from the germline V gene. V lost 2 bases, J lost 2 bases, and 7 bases stayed unmatched. The length of the CDR3 is 16 residues. The CDR3 protein is CASSFVLAGPQETQYF. For the CDR3, the DNA is TGCGCCAGCAGCTTCGTTCTAGCGGGGCCTCAAGAGACCCAGTACTTC.

This rearrangement joins TRBV11-2 to TRBJ2-5, with 8 bases aligning to TRBD1. There are 15 residues in the CDR3. The trim removed 1 base at V and 1 base at J, leaving 2 bases unmatched. Germline assignment: CDR1 SGHAT and CDR2 FQNNGV. The CDR3 loop reads CASSLGTGRQETQYF. Here the CDR3 DNA reads TGTGCCAGCAGCTTAGGGACAGGGCGCCAAGAGACCCAGTACTTC.

This chain connects TRBV14 to TRBJ2-7; the D is unclear. Trimming pared 0 bases from V and 3 bases from J, leaving 15 bases between. CDR1 SGHDN and CDR2 FVKESK come from the germline V gene. The CDR3 is 16 residues long. For the CDR3, the DNA is TGTGCCAGCAGCCAAGACGTGGGCTCATTAGGCTACGAGCAGTACTTC. It is translated as CASSQDVGSLGYEQYF.

The V and J genes are TRBV9 and TRBJ1-1; 9 bases are shared with TRBD1. Germline lookup yields CDR1 SGDLS and CDR2 YYNGEE. The CDR3 sequence is 14 residues long. Trimming removed 0 bases from V and 9 bases from J; junction bases left unmatched: 6. This CDR3 reads CASSVVTGQGQAFF. CDR3 coding DNA: TGTGCCAGCAGCGTAGTTACCGGACAGGGGCAAGCTTTCTTT. The whole variable domain, remainder taken from reference TRBV9 and TRBJ1-1, is DSGVTQTPKHLITATGQRVTLRCSPRSGDLSVYWYQQSLDQGLQFLIQYYNGEERAKGNILERFSAQQFPDLHSELNLSSLELGDSALYFCASSVVTGQGQAFFGQGTRLTVV.

The chain carries TRBV9 and TRBJ2-7; D ambiguous. The CDR3 spans 14 residues. V was clipped by 2 bases and J by 0 bases, with 9 bases between them. Germline V CDR1 and CDR2: SGDLS, YYNGEE. As DNA, the CDR3 is TGTGCCAGCAGCGTCTCCCCCGGCTCCTACGAGCAGTACTTC. Residues: CASSVSPGSYEQYF.

The chain employs TRBV4-1 and TRBJ1-6; the match to TRBD1 covers 8 bases. The CDR3 extends over 16 amino acids. Trimming at V came to 3 bases and at J to 7 bases, leaving 8 bases not matched to a gene. Per the germline V gene, CDR1 is MGHRA and CDR2 is YSYEKL. The DNA of the CDR3 is TGCGCCAGCAGCCAGGGTCGACAGGGGCGAAATTCACCCCTCCACTTT. Protein product: CASSQGRQGRNSPLHF.

This chain uses TRBV28 with TRBJ1-4, with 7 bases aligning to TRBD1. CDR1 and CDR2 from the germline V gene are MDHEN and SYDVKM. The junction had 12 bases not matched to a gene; V was cut back by 6 bases and J by 5 bases. The length of the CDR3 is 16 residues. CDR3 DNA sequence: TGTGCCAGCAGCAATACCAGGGGGTATGAGAATGAAAAACTGTTTTTT. It translates to CASSNTRGYENEKLFF. The full variable domain, rest sourced from reference TRBV28 and TRBJ1-4, is DVKVTQSSRYLVKRTGEKVFLECVQDMDHENMFWYRQDPGLGLRLIYFSYDVKMKEKGDIPEGYSVSREKKERFSLILESASTNQTSMYLCASSNTRGYENEKLFFGSGTQLSVL.

The CDR3 is CASSLGATGDYEQYF. CDR3 in DNA: TGTGCCAGCAGCTTAGGGGCGACAGGGGACTACGAGCAGTACTTC. The chain joins TRBV7-9 to TRBJ2-7, with 8 bases identical to TRBD1. The junction had 5 bases not matched to a gene; V was cut back by 1 base and J by 3 bases. Germline V gene data show CDR1 as SEHNR and CDR2 as FQNEAQ (reference sequence). The CDR3 runs to 15 residues.

V and J are TRBV14 and TRBJ1-2; TRBD1 matches 7 bases. The CDR3 runs to 13 residues. The J segment lost 8 bases and the V segment lost 4 bases, leaving 7 bases of the junction unmatched. The V gene's germline CDR1 is SGHDN and CDR2 FVKESK. This chain's CDR3 is CASSPRQGSGYTF. In DNA, the CDR3 is TGTGCCAGCAGCCCTAGACAGGGATCCGGCTACACCTTC.

The count of this clone is one. The chain has TRBV27 and TRBJ1-5, with D perhaps TRBD1 (6 bases). The V gene's germline CDR1 is MNHEY and CDR2 SMNVEV (reference sequence). This CDR3 comprises 16 residues. With 6 bases removed from V and 4 bases from J, the gap between germline ends came to 19 bases. The CDR3 DNA is TGTGCCAGCAGGTCTGGGGGCACAGGAGGTAATCAGCCCCAGCATTTT. It codes for CASRSGGTGGNQPQHF.

V and J are TRBV11-2 and TRBJ2-3, with a tentative D call TRBD2 (5 bases). Between the trimmed V and J ends, which lost 3 bases and 0 bases, there was a span of 7 bases. Germline-derived CDR1 and CDR2 are SGHAT and FQNNGV. The CDR3 covers 14 residues. Written as DNA, the CDR3 is TGTGCCAGCAGCTTGCGGACTAGCACAGATACGCAGTATTTT. Translation gives CASSLRTSTDTQYF.

In this sample, this clone turned up a few times. The chain combines TRBV2 with TRBJ1-5, with 7 bases lining up with TRBD1. CDR1 is SNHLY, CDR2 FYNNEI, per germline. The CDR3 has 14 residues. Unmatched junction bases numbered 11, after V lost 11 bases and J lost 4 bases. CDR3 in amino acids: CACNRDSVNQPQHF. DNA of the CDR3: TGTGCCTGCAACCGGGACAGCGTTAATCAGCCCCAGCATTTT. Using reference TRBV2 and TRBJ1-5 for the parts outside the CDR3, the full variable domain is EPEVTQTPSHQVTQMGQEVILRCVPISNHLYFYWYRQILGQKVEFLVSFYNNEISEKSEIFDDQFSVERPDGSNFTLKIRSTKLEDSAMYFCACNRDSVNQPQHFGDGTRLSIL.

CDR3 amino acids: CAISESGQPTEAFF. In DNA, the CDR3 is TGTGCCATCAGTGAGTCGGGGCAGCCCACTGAAGCTTTCTTT. The chain employs TRBV10-3 and TRBJ1-1; maybe TRBD1 (5 bases). With 0 bases removed from V and 4 bases from J, the gap between germline ends came to 9 bases. From germline, CDR1 is ENHRY and CDR2 SYGVKD. This CDR3 is built from 14 residues.

V and J are TRBV2 and TRBJ1-5, with 7 positions matching TRBD1. With 6 bases clipped from V and 1 base from J, the junction kept 12 bases outside the gene matches. Per the germline V gene, CDR1 is SNHLY and CDR2 is FYNNEI. The CDR3 runs to 17 residues. CDR3 sequence reads: CASRDPSQGTSNQPQHF. As DNA, the CDR3 is TGTGCCAGCAGAGATCCCTCACAGGGGACCAGCAATCAGCCCCAGCATTTT.

Only one count was recorded for this clone. This chain uses TRBV10-3 with TRBJ2-5; 11 bases agree with TRBD2. The CDR3 covers 16 residues. V shed 0 bases and J 5 bases; nucleotides not matched to a gene: 5. Germline CDR1 reads ENHRY; CDR2 reads SYGVKD. The CDR3 is CAISESLAGVGETQYF. CDR3 nucleotides: TGTGCCATCAGTGAGTCACTAGCGGGAGTGGGGGAGACCCAGTACTTC.

The V and J genes are TRBV5-1 and TRBJ2-2, with 9 bases aligning to TRBD2. CDR1 is SGHRS and CDR2 is YFSETQ in the germline V gene. J lost 2 bases, V lost 1 base, and 6 bases had no gene match. This CDR3 is 17 amino acids long. The CDR3 nucleotides are TGCGCCAGCAGCTTGCCCAGCGGGAGGCTTAACACCGGGGAGCTGTTTTTT. Protein product: CASSLPSGRLNTGELFF. The full variable domain, rest sourced from reference TRBV5-1 and TRBJ2-2, is KAGVTQTPRYLIKTRGQQVTLSCSPISGHRSVSWYQQTPGQGLQFLFEYFSETQRNKGNFPGRFSGRQFSNSRSEMNVSTLELGDSALYLCASSLPSGRLNTGELFFGEGSRLTVL.

V and J are TRBV13 and TRBJ1-2; no clear D gene. The germline gives CDR1 PRHDT, CDR2 FYEKMQ (reference sequence). V was clipped by 1 base and J by 5 bases, with 11 bases between them. The CDR3 extends over 14 amino acids. The DNA for the CDR3 is TGTGCCAGCAGCTTAGTAACAGAGGGATATGGCTACACCTTC. Its protein is CASSLVTEGYGYTF.

V and J are TRBV7-6 and TRBJ2-1; 7 bases agree with TRBD2. Germline CDR1 is SGHVS and CDR2 is FNYEAQ. This CDR3 region has 17 residues. With 5 bases clipped from V and 3 bases from J, the junction kept 13 bases outside the gene matches. The CDR3, as DNA: TGTGCCAGCAGCCCGACCCCAGTAGGCGGGAGCTACAATGAGCAGTTCTTC. Its translation: CASSPTPVGGSYNEQFF. Together with reference TRBV7-6 and TRBJ2-1, the CDR3 gives the full variable domain: GAGVSQSPRYKVTKRGQDVALRCDPISGHVSLYWYRQALGQGPEFLTYFNYEAQQDKSGLPNDRFSAERPEGSISTLTIQRTEQRDSAMYRCASSPTPVGGSYNEQFFGPGTRLTVL.

V is TRBV11-3 and J is TRBJ2-5; the D is unclear. The germline V and J ends were trimmed by 5 bases and 2 bases, with 3 bases remaining between them. CDR3 size: 11 residues. Germline assignment: CDR1 SGHNT and CDR2 YENEEA. The CDR3 spells CASSRQETQYF. The CDR3 DNA reads TGTGCCAGCAGCCGGCAAGAGACCCAGTACTTC.

The CDR3 protein is CASSSLAGANEQYF. For the CDR3, the DNA is TGCGCCAGCAGCTCATTAGCCGGTGCCAACGAGCAGTACTTC. The genes are TRBV5-1 and TRBJ2-7; no firm D call. The CDR3 has 14 residues. Germline CDR1 and CDR2: SGHRS and YFSETQ. V lost 3 bases and J 5 bases, leaving 15 bases between the germline ends.

This clone was found once. V gene TRBV18 combines with J gene TRBJ1-4, with D unresolved. V lost 3 bases and J lost 11, with 16 bases in between. The CDR3 covers 14 residues. Germline V gene data show CDR1 as KGHSH and CDR2 as LQKENI. CDR3 nucleotides: TGTGCCAGCTCACCCCTCGACGCGGGAGAGAAACTGTTTTTT. Amino acid sequence: CASSPLDAGEKLFF.

The J gene is TRBJ2-6, the V gene TRBV5-6; no firm D call. V was pared by 5 bases and J by 4 bases, with 16 bases between. CDR1 SGHDT and CDR2 YYEEEE come from the germline V gene. This CDR3 contains 16 residues. CDR3 sequence reads: CASRAPIVTGANVLTF. The CDR3 coding sequence is TGTGCCAGCAGGGCTCCCATCGTGACAGGGGCCAACGTCCTGACTTTC.

The chain links TRBV5-1 to TRBJ2-5; D is uncertain. This CDR3 contains 12 residues. The ends were cut back, 4 bases at V and 0 bases at J, with 4 bases in the middle. Germline V gene lookup returns CDR1 SGHRS and CDR2 YFSETQ. CDR3 DNA: TGCGCCAGCAGCCTAAACCAAGAGACCCAGTACTTC. As protein: CASSLNQETQYF.